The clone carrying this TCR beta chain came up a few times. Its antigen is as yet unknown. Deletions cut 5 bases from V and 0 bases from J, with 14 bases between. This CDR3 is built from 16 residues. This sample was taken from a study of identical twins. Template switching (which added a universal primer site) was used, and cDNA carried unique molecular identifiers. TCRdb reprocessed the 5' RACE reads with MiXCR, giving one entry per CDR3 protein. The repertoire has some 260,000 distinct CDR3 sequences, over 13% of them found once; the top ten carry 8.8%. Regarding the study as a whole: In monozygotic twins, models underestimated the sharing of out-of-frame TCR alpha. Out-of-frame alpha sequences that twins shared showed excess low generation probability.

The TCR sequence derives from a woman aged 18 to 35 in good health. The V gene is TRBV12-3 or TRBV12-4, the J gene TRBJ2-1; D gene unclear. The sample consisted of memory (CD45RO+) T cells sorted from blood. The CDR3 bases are TGTGCCAGCAGTCCTGGCCCGCGTACCTCCTACAATGAGCAGTTCTTC. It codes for CASSPGPRTSYNEQFF.